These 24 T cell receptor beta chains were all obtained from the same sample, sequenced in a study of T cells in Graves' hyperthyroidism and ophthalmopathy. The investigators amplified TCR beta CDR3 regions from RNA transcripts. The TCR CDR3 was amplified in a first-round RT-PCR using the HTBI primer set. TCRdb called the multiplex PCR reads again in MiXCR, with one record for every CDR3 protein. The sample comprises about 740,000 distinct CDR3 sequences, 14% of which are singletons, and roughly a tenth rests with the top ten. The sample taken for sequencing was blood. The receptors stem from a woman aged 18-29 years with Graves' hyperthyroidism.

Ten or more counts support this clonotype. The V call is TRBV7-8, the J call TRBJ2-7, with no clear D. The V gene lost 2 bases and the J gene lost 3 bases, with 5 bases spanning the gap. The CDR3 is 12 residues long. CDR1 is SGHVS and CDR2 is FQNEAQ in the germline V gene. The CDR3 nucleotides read TGTGCCAGCAGCTTATCCATCTACGAGCAGTACTTC. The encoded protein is CASSLSIYEQYF.

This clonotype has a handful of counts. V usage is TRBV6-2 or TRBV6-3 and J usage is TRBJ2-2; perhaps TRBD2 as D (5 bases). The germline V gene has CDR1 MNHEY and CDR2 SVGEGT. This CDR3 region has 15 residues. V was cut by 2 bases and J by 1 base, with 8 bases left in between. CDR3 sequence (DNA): TGTGCCAGCAGTTACGCGGGTTGGAACACCGGGGAGCTGTTTTTT. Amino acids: CASSYAGWNTGELFF.

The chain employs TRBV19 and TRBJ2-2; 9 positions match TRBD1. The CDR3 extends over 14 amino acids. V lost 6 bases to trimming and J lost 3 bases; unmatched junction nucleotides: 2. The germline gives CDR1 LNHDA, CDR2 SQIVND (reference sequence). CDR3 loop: CASRWDRDTGELFF. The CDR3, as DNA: TGTGCCAGTAGATGGGACAGGGACACCGGGGAGCTGTTTTTT.

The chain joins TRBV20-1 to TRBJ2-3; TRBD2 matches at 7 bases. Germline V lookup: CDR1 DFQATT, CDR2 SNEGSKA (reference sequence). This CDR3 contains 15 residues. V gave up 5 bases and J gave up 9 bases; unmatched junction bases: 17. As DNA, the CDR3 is TGCAGTGCTTCAATCCGGGTGAGCGGGGAACTAACGCAGTATTTT. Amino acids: CSASIRVSGELTQYF.

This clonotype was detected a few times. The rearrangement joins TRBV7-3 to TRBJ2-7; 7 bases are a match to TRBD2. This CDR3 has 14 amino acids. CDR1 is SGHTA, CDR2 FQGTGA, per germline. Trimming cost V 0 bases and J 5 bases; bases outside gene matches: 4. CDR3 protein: CASSLTGGGDEQYF. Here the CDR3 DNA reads TGTGCCAGCAGCTTAACGGGGGGAGGGGACGAGCAGTACTTC.

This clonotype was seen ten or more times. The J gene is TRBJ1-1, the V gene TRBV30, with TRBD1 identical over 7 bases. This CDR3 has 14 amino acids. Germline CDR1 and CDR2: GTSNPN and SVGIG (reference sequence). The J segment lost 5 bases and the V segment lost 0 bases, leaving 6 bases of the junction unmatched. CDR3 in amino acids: CAWSVGDSLTEAFF. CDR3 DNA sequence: TGTGCCTGGAGTGTTGGGGACAGTTTAACTGAAGCTTTCTTT.

The CDR3 is CSVSLPPGELFF. CDR3 sequence (DNA): TGCAGCGTTAGCCTTCCACCCGGGGAGCTGTTTTTT. This rearrangement joins TRBV29-1 to TRBJ2-2; D gene uncertain. The germline CDR1 and CDR2 sequences are SQVTM and ANQGSEA. The V end lost 5 bases, the J end lost 6 bases, and 10 bases lay between the germline ends. The CDR3 is 12 amino acids.

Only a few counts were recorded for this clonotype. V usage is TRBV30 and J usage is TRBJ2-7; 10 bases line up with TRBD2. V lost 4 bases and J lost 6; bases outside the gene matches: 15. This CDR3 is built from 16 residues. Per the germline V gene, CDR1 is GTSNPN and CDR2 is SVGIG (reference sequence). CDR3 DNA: TGTGCCTGGAATGTCACCTCCCGGACTAGCGGCGCCGAGCAGTACTTC. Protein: CAWNVTSRTSGAEQYF.

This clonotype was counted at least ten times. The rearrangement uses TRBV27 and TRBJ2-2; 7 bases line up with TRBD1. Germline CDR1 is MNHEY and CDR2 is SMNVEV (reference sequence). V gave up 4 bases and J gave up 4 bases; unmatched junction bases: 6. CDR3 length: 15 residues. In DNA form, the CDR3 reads TGTGCCAGCAGTTCCACGGGACAGCCCACCGGGGAGCTGTTTTTT. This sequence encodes CASSSTGQPTGELFF.

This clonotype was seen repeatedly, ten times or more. CDR3 sequence (DNA): TGCGCCAGCAGCCAAGGGAGCGGAGGGCAGAAGAAGGACAATGAGCAGTTCTTC. Its translation: CASSQGSGGQKKDNEQFF. The chain recombines TRBV4-1 with TRBJ2-1, with a possible D match to TRBD2 (6 bases). This CDR3 spans 18 amino acids. The V and J ends lost 1 base and 5 bases respectively, with 21 bases between them. Germline V gene data show CDR1 as MGHRA and CDR2 as YSYEKL.

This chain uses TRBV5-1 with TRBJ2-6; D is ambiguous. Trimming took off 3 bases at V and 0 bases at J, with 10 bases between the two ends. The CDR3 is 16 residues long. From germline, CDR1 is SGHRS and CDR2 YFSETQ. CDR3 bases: TGCGCCAGCAGCTCCGGAGACCTCTCTGGGGCCAACGTCCTGACTTTC. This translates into CASSSGDLSGANVLTF. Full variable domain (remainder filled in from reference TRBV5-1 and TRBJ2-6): KAGVTQTPRYLIKTRGQQVTLSCSPISGHRSVSWYQQTPGQGLQFLFEYFSETQRNKGNFPGRFSGRQFSNSRSEMNVSTLELGDSALYLCASSSGDLSGANVLTFGAGSRLTVL.

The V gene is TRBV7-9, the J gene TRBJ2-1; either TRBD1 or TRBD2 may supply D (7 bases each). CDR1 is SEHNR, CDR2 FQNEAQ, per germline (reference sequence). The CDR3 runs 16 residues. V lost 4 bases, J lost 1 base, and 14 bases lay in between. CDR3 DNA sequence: TGTGCCAGCAGCTCCAGGGGGGGGGGGTCCTACAATGAGCAGTTCTTC. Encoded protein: CASSSRGGGSYNEQFF.

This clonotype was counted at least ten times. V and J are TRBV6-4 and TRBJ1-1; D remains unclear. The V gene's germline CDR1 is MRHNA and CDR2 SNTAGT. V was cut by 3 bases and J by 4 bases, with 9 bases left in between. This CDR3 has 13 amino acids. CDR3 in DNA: TGTGCCAGCAGTGATCAATCGGGCACTGAAGCTTTCTTT. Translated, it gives CASSDQSGTEAFF.

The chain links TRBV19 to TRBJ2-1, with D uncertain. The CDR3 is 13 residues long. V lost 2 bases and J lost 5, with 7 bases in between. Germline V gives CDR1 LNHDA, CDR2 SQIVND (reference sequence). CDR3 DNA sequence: TGTGCCAGTAGTATATCCCAAAACAATGAGCAGTTCTTC. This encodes CASSISQNNEQFF. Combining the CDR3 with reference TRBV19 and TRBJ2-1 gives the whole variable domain DGGITQSPKYLFRKEGQNVTLSCEQNLNHDAMYWYRQDPGQGLRLIYYSQIVNDFQKGDIAEGYSVSREKKESFPLTVTSAQKNPTAFYLCASSISQNNEQFFGPGTRLTVL.

CDR3 nucleotides: TGCGCCAGTGGGGCAGGGGATCGGTCCACCGGGGAGCTGTTTTTT. It codes for CASGAGDRSTGELFF. The J gene is TRBJ2-2, the V gene TRBV5-1, with a weak D call TRBD1 (6 bases). CDR3 length: 15 amino acids. The germline V gene has CDR1 SGHRS and CDR2 YFSETQ. Between the trimmed V and J ends, which lost 8 bases and 4 bases, there was a span of 18 bases. Variable domain in full (rest from reference TRBV5-1 and TRBJ2-2): KAGVTQTPRYLIKTRGQQVTLSCSPISGHRSVSWYQQTPGQGLQFLFEYFSETQRNKGNFPGRFSGRQFSNSRSEMNVSTLELGDSALYLCASGAGDRSTGELFFGEGSRLTVL.

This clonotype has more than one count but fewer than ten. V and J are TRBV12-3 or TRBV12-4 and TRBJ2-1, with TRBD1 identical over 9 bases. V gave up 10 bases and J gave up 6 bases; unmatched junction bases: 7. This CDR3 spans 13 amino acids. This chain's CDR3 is CATQGAGINEQFF. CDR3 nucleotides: TGTGCCACACAGGGGGCCGGCATCAATGAGCAGTTCTTC.

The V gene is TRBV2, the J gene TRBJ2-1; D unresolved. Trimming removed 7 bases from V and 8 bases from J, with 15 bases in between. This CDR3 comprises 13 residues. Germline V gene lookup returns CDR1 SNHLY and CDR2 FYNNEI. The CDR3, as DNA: TGTGCCAGCATTGCAGTGTGGGATCATGAGCAGTTCTTC. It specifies CASIAVWDHEQFF.

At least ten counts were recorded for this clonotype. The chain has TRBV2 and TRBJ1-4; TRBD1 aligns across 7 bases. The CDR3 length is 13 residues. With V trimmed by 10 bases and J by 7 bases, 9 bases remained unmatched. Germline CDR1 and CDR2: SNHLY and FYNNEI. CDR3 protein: CAIRTGGFEKLFF. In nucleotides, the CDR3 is TGTGCCATACGGACAGGCGGTTTTGAAAAACTGTTTTTT.

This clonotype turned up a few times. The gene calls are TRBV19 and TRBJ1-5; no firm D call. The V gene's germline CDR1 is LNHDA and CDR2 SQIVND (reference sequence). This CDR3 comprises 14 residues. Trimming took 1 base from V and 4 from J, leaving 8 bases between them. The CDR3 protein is CASSIGVWNQPQHF. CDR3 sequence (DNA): TGTGCCAGTAGTATAGGAGTGTGGAATCAGCCCCAGCATTTT.

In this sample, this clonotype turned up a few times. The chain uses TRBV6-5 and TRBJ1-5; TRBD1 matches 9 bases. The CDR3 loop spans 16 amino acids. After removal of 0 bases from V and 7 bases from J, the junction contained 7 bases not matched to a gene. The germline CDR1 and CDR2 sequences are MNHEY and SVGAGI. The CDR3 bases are TGTGCCAGCAGTTACTCGACACCGGGACAGGGCCAGCCCCAGCATTTT. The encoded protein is CASSYSTPGQGQPQHF.

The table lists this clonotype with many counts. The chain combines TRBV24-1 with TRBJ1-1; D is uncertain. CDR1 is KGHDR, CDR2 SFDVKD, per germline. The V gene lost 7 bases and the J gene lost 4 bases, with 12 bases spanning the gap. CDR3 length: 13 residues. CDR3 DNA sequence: TGTGCCACCAGGGATCTTTGGGGCACTGAAGCTTTCTTT. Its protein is CATRDLWGTEAFF.

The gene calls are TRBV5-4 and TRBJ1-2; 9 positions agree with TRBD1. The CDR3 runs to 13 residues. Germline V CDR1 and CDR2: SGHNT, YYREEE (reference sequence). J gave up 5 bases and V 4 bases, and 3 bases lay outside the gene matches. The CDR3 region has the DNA TGTGCCAGCAGCCGGGGACAGGGATATGGCTACACCTTC. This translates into CASSRGQGYGYTF.

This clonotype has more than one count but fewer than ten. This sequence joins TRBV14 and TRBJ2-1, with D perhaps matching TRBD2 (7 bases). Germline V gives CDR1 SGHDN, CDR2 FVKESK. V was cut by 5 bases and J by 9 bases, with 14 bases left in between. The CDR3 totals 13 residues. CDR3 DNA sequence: TGTGCCAGCAGCGGTAGGGGGGGCGGTGAGCAGTTCTTC. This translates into CASSGRGGGEQFF.

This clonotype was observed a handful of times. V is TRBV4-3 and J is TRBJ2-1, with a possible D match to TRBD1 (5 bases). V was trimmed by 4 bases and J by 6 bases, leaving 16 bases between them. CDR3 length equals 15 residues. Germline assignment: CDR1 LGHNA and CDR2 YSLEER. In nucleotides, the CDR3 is TGCGCCAGCAGCCGGGGCAATTCTAACTCCAATGAGCAGTTCTTC. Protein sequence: CASSRGNSNSNEQFF.